This entry concerns a single TCR beta chain. Germline loops: CDR1 SEHNR, CDR2 FQNEAQ (reference sequence). There are 15 residues in the CDR3. The ends lost 4 bases at V and 2 bases at J; junction bases unmatched: 4. This specimen belongs to a study of cytomegalovirus exposure and HLA in healthy donors. As for the study in general: An early data release held 80 million or so unique TCRs from HLA-typed donors. Of all 400 or so donors who were genotyped, roughly 81% belonged to the Caucasian-associated ancestry cluster.

The PCR made use of 60 Vbeta and 13 Jbeta primers. Original processing methods: Per a later analysis, the number of unique TCR beta chains was about 80 million, of which about 10 million were shared. Libraries were prepared by immunoSEQ multiplex PCR; TCRdb keeps only in-frame clonotypes and omits some of them. The DNA gave D and trimming, while V, J and clone size come from that table. Of around 63,000 clones listed, about 80% are singletons. The receptor comes from a man aged 60 to 69 in good health and CMV-seropositive. Input material: PBMCs. The chain links TRBV7-9 to TRBJ2-7, with TRBD2 matching over 11 bases. The CDR3 bases are TGTGCCAGCAGCTCATTAGCGGGGGGGACCTACGAGCAGTACTTC. This codes for CASSSLAGGTYEQYF. The full variable domain, its missing parts supplied by reference TRBV7-9 and TRBJ2-7, is DTGVSQNPRHKITKRGQNVTFRCDPISEHNRLYWYRQTLGQGPEFLTYFQNEAQLEKSRLLSDRFSAERPKGSFSTLEIQRTEQGDSAMYLCASSSLAGGTYEQYFGPGTRLTVT.